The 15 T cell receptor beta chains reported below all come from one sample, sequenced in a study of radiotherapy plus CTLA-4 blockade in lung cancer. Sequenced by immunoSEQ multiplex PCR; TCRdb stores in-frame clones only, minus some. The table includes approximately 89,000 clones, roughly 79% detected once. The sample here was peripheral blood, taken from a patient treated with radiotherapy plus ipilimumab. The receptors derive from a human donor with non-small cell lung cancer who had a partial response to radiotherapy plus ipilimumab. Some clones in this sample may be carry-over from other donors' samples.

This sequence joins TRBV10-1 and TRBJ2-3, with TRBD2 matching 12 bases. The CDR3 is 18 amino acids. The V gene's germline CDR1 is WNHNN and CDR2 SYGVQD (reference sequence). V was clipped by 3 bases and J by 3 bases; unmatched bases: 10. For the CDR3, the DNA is TGCGCCAGCAGTGATGTTGGACTAGCGGGGATGGGTACAGATACGCAGTATTTT. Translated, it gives CASSDVGLAGMGTDTQYF.

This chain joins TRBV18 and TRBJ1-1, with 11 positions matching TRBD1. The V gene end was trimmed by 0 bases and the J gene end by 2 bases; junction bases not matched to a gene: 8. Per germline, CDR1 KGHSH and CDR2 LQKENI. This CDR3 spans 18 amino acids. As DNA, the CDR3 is TGTGCCAGCTCACCACCGTCCGGGACAGGGGGTATTAACACTGAAGCTTTCTTT. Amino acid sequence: CASSPPSGTGGINTEAFF. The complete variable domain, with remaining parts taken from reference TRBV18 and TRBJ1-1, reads NAGVMQNPRHLVRRRGQEARLRCSPMKGHSHVYWYRQLPEEGLKFMVYLQKENIIDESGMPKERFSAEFPKEGPSILRIQQVVRGDSAAYFCASSPPSGTGGINTEAFFGQGTRLTVV.

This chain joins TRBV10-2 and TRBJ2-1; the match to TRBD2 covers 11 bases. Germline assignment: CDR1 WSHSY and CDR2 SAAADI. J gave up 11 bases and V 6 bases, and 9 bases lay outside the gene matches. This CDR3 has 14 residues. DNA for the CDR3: TGCGCCAGCAGAGAACAGGGACTAGCGGCAAAGCAGTTCTTC. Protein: CASREQGLAAKQFF.

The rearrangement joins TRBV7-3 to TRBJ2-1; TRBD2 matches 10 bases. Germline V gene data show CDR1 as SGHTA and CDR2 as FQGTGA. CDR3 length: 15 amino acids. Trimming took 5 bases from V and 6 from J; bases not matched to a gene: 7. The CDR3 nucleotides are TGTGCCAGCAGCCCCTCTCTAGCGGGGGTCAATGAGCAGTTCTTC. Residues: CASSPSLAGVNEQFF.

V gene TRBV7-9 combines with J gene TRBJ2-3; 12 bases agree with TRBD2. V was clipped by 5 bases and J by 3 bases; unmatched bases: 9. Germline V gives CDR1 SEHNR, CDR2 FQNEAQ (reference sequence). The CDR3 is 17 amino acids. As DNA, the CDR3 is TGTGCCAGCAGCGCGACTACTAGCGGGAGGCGTACAGATACGCAGTATTTT. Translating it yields CASSATTSGRRTDTQYF.

This CDR3 is CASSSLLTSGRQYF. CDR3 nucleotide sequence: TGTGCCAGCAGTTCCCTTCTCACTAGCGGGAGGCAGTATTTT. The V call is TRBV28, the J call TRBJ2-3, with TRBD2 matching over 11 bases. The CDR3 loop spans 14 amino acids. CDR1 and CDR2 from the germline V gene are MDHEN and SYDVKM. The V gene end was trimmed by 4 bases and the J gene end by 11 bases; junction bases not matched to a gene: 8.

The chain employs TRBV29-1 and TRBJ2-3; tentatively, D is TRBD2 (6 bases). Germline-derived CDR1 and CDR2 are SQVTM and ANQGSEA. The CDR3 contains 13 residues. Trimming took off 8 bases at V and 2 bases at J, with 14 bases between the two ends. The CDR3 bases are TGCAGCCTAACGGAGGGACTCACAGATACGCAGTATTTT. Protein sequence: CSLTEGLTDTQYF.

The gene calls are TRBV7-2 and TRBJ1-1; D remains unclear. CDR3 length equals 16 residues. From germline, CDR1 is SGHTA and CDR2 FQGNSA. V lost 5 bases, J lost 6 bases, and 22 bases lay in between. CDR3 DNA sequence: TGTGCCAGCAGCACGGTAGGAACCGTATCAGGCTCTGAAGCTTTCTTT. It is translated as CASSTVGTVSGSEAFF.

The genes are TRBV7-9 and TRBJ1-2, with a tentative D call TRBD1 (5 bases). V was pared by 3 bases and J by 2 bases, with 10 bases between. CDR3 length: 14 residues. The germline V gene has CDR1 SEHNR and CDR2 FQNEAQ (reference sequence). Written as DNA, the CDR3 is TGTGCCAGCAGCTTGGGGGGGATCAACTATGGCTACACCTTC. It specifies CASSLGGINYGYTF.

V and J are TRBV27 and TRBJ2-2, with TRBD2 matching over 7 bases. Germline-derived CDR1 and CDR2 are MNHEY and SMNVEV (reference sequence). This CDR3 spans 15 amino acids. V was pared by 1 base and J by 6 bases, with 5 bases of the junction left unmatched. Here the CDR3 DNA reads TGTGCCAGCAGTTTATGGGAGGGAAAGGCCGGGGAGCTGTTTTTT. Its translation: CASSLWEGKAGELFF.

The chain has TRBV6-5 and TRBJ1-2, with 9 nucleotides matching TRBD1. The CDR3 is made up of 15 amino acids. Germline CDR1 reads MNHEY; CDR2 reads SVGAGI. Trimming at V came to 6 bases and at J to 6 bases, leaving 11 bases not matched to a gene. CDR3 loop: CASSKPPGTGNGYTF. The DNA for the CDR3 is TGTGCCAGCAGCAAGCCCCCGGGGACAGGGAATGGCTACACCTTC.

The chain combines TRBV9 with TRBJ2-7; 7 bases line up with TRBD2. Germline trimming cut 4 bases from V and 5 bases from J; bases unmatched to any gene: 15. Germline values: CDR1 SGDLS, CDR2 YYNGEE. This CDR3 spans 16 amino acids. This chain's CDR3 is CASSPFMAGASHEQYF. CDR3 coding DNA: TGTGCCAGCAGCCCCTTCATGGCGGGAGCTAGCCACGAGCAGTACTTC. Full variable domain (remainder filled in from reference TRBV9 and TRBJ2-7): DSGVTQTPKHLITATGQRVTLRCSPRSGDLSVYWYQQSLDQGLQFLIQYYNGEERAKGNILERFSAQQFPDLHSELNLSSLELGDSALYFCASSPFMAGASHEQYFGPGTRLTVT.

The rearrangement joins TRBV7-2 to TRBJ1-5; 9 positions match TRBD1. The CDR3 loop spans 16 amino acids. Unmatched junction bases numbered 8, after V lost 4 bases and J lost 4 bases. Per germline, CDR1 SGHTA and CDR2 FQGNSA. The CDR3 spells CASSSNPGTGNQPQHF. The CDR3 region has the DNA TGTGCCAGCAGCTCAAACCCGGGGACAGGGAATCAGCCCCAGCATTTT.

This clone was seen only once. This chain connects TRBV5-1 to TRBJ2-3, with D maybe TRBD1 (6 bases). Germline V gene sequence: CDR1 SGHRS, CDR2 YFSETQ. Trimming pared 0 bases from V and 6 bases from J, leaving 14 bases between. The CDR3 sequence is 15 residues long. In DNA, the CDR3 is TGCGCCAGCAGCTTGGATCCGGCAGGGGCGGATACGCAGTATTTT. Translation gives CASSLDPAGADTQYF.

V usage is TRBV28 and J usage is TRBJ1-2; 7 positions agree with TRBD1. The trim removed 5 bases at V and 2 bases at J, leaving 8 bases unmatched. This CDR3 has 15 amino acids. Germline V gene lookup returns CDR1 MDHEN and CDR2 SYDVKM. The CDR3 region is CASSVHGTVNYGYTF. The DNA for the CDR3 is TGTGCCAGCAGTGTCCACGGGACAGTAAACTATGGCTACACCTTC.